This T cell receptor beta chain was recorded in a study of early T cells in non-severe SARS-CoV-2 infection. Looking at the study overall: Bulk RNA from unsorted whole blood was sequenced; chains were unpaired.

Germline assignment: CDR1 SEHNR and CDR2 FQNEAQ (reference sequence). The CDR3 sequence is 17 residues long. Trimming took off 4 bases at V and 0 bases at J, with 15 bases between the two ends. Attachment of unique molecular identifiers was made to individual cDNA molecules. MiXCR was run by TCRdb on the 5' RACE reads, yielding one entry per CDR3 protein. This table holds some 62,000 distinct CDR3 sequences, more than 7% found once. Study findings and constraints: Database matching using VDJdb favored anti-spike CD8 responses, with private and CD4 specificities left missing.

Of note for this clonotype: The antigen remains undetermined.

The clonotype comes from an adult who was a healthcare worker with PCR-confirmed SARS-CoV-2 infection or an uninfected control (not recorded which). This rearrangement joins TRBV7-9 to TRBJ2-2; D might be TRBD1 (5 bases). The sequences come from whole blood, collected at baseline. CDR3 sequence (DNA): TGTGCCAGCAGCTACCGACAGACCCTCTCGAACACCGGGGAGCTGTTTTTT. It codes for CASSYRQTLSNTGELFF.